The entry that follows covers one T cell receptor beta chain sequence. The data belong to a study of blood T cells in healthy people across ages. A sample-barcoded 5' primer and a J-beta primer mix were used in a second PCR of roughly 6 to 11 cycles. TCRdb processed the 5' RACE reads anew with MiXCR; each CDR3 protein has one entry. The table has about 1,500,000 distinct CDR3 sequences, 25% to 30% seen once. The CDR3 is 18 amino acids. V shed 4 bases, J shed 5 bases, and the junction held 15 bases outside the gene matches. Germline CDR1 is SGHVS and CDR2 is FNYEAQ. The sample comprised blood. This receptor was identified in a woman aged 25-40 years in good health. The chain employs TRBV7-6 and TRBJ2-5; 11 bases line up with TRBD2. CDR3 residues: CASSWLAGGTARDETQYF. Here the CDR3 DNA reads TGTGCCAGCAGCTGGCTAGCGGGGGGAACAGCGCGGGATGAGACCCAGTACTTC.